The sequence of this T cell receptor beta chain was determined in a study of T cells in Graves' hyperthyroidism and ophthalmopathy. Study-wide points: Blood also contained most expanded thyroid clonotypes above 0.001. The model predicted ophthalmopathy a median roughly six months before onset.

Exclusion of patients followed from uncontrolled infection, other autoimmune disease, pregnancy or lactation. PBMCs came from around 10 ml fresh peripheral blood. Amplification of TCR beta CDR3 regions used RNA as the template. Using the HTBI primer set, a first-round RT-PCR was run on the TCR CDR3. One entry per CDR3 protein results from TCRdb running MiXCR on the multiplex PCR reads. The sample includes over 250,000 distinct CDR3 sequences, over 15% of them seen just once. As to this clonotype: The antigen is not known.

This CDR3 contains 13 residues. The germline V gene has CDR1 SQVTM and CDR2 ANQGSEA. V lost 4 bases and J lost 0, with 10 bases in between. J is TRBJ2-7 and V is TRBV29-1; D remains ambiguous. The sample taken for sequencing was blood. The origin of this receptor is a woman aged 55-69 years with Graves' ophthalmopathy. CDR3 sequence: CSVGRPNSYEQYF. The DNA for the CDR3 is TGCAGCGTTGGCAGGCCGAACTCCTACGAGCAGTACTTC.